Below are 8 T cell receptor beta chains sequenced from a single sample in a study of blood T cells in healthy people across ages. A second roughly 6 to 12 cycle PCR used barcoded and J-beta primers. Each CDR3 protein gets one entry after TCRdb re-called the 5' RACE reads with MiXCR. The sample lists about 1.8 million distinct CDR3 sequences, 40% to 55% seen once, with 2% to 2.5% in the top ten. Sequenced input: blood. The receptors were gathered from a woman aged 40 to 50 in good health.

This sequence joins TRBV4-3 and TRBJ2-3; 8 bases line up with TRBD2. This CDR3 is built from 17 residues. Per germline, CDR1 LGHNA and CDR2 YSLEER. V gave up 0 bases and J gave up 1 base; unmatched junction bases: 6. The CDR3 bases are TGCGCCAGCAGCCAAGACGGAGTAGCGGGGCGCACAGATACGCAGTATTTT. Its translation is CASSQDGVAGRTDTQYF.

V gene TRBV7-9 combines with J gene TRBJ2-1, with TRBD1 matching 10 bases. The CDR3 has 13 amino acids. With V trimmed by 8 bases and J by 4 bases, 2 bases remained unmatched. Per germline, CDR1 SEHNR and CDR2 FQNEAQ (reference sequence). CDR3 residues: CASRQGAYNEQFF. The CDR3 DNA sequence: TGTGCCAGCCGACAGGGGGCGTACAATGAGCAGTTCTTC.

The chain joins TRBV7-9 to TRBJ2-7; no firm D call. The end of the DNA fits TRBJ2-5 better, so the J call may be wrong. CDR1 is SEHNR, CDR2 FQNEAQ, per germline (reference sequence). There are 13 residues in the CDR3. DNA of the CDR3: TGTGCCAGCAGCTTAGATCCGCTTCGGACCCAGTACTTC. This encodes CASSLDPLRTQYF.

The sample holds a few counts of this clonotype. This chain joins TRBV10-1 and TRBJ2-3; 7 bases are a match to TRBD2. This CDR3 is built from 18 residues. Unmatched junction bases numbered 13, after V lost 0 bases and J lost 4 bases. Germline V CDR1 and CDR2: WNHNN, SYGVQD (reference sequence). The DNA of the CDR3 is TGCGCCAGCAGTGAGTCGAGACTAGCCAATCTGGGAGCAGATACGCAGTATTTT. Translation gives CASSESRLANLGADTQYF.

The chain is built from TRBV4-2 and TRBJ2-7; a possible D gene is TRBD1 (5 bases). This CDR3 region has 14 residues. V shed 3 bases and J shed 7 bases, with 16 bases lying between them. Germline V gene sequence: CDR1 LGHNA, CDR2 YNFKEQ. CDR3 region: CASSQRSGYNEQYF. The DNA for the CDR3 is TGTGCCAGCAGCCAGCGTTCAGGGTACAATGAGCAGTACTTC.

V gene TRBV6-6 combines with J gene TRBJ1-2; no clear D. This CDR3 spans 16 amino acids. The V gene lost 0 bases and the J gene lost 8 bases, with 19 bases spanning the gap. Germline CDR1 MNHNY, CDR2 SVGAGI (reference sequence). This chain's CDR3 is CASSYSLRDPSGGYTF. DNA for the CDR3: TGTGCCAGCAGTTACTCACTGCGGGATCCCTCGGGAGGCTACACCTTC.

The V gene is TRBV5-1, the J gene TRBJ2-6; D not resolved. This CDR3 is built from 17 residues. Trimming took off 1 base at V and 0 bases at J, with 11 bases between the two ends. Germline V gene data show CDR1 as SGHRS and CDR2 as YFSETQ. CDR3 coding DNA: TGCGCCAGCAGCTTGAGAAGGGTCGGCTCTGGGGCCAACGTCCTGACTTTC. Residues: CASSLRRVGSGANVLTF.

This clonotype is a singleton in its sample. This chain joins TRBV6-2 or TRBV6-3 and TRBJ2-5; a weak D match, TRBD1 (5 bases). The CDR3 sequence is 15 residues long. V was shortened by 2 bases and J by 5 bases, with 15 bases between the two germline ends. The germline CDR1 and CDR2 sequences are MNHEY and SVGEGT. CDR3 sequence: CASSYVGAKGETQYF. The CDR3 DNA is TGTGCCAGCAGTTACGTGGGCGCAAAGGGGGAGACCCAGTACTTC.